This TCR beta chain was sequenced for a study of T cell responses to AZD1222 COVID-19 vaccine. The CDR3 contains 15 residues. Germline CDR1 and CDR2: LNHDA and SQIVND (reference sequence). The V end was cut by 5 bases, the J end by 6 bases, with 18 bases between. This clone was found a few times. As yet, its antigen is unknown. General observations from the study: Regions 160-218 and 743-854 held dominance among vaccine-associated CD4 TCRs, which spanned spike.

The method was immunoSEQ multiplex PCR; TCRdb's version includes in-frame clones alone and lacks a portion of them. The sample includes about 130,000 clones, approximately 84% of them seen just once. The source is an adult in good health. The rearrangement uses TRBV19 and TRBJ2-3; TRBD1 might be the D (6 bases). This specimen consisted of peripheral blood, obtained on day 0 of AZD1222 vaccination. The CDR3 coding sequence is TGTGCCAGTAGTCGGGCGGACAGTGCGGGCGATACGCAGTATTTT. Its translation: CASSRADSAGDTQYF. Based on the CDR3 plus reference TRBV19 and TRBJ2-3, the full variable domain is DGGITQSPKYLFRKEGQNVTLSCEQNLNHDAMYWYRQDPGQGLRLIYYSQIVNDFQKGDIAEGYSVSREKKESFPLTVTSAQKNPTAFYLCASSRADSAGDTQYFGPGTRLTVL.